The entry that follows covers one TCR beta chain sequence. Its antigen is as yet unknown. The source of the sample is a study of sequential checkpoint blockade in melanoma. Study details: Randomization was 1:1 between first-line nivolumab→ipilimumab and ipilimumab→nivolumab. TCRbeta immunosequencing was performed on DNA from roughly 90 pretreatment melanoma tumor samples. Findings of the study overall: Pretreatment TIL clonality tracked with response in the nivolumab-first arm.

CDR3 length: 15 residues. The ends were cut back, 3 bases at V and 0 bases at J, with 10 bases in the middle. Germline values: CDR1 SGHDN, CDR2 FVKESK. Libraries were prepared by immunoSEQ multiplex PCR; TCRdb keeps only in-frame clonotypes and omits some of them. The sample includes 5,100 or so clones, nearly 25% of them seen just once. Treatment denoted: randomized to nivolumab then ipilimumab (arm A) or the reverse (arm B). This material consisted of tumor tissue (inferred from file names), taken from a patient given nivolumab and ipilimumab in sequence. The clonotype was recovered from a human donor with melanoma. J is TRBJ2-3 and V is TRBV14; maybe TRBD1 (5 bases). The CDR3 nucleotides read TGTGCCAGCAGCCACAGACAGACTAGCACAGATACGCAGTATTTT. Its protein is CASSHRQTSTDTQYF. The whole variable domain, filled in from reference TRBV14 and TRBJ2-3, reads EAGVTQFPSHSVIEKGQTVTLRCDPISGHDNLYWYRRVMGKEIKFLLHFVKESKQDESGMPNNRFLAERTGGTYSTLKVQPAELEDSGVYFCASSHRQTSTDTQYFGPGTRLTVL.